These 18 T cell receptor beta chains share one sample of origin, sequenced in a study of cytomegalovirus exposure and HLA in healthy donors. The PCR employed 60 Vbeta primers together with 13 Jbeta primers. TCRdb's table, derived via immunoSEQ multiplex PCR, lists solely in-frame clones and lacks some. The sample holds about 160,000 clones, 65% to 80% seen once. Sequenced input: PBMCs. Every receptor here comes from a man aged 35 to 55 in good health and CMV-seropositive.

The V call is TRBV7-2, the J call TRBJ2-1; TRBD1 aligns across 8 bases. There are 11 residues in the CDR3. The J segment lost 13 bases and the V segment lost 8 bases, leaving 7 bases of the junction unmatched. Germline CDR1 and CDR2: SGHTA and FQGNSA. In DNA form, the CDR3 reads TGTGCCAGCGACAGGGGTCCGCGTCAGTTCTTC. Protein product: CASDRGPRQFF. Full variable domain (outside the CDR3, taken from reference TRBV7-2 and TRBJ2-1): GAGVSQSPSNKVTEKGKDVELRCDPISGHTALYWYRQSLGQGLEFLIYFQGNSAPDKSGLPSDRFSAERTGGSVSTLTIQRTQQEDSAVYLCASDRGPRQFFGPGTRLTVL.

The CDR3 protein is CSVGTGTNYGYTF. The CDR3 region has the DNA TGCAGCGTCGGGACAGGGACTAACTATGGCTACACCTTC. J is TRBJ1-2 and V is TRBV29-1, with 9 bases that match TRBD1. Germline V gene data show CDR1 as SQVTM and CDR2 as ANQGSEA. The CDR3 length is 13 residues. Trimming cost V 6 bases and J 0 bases; bases outside gene matches: 2. Full variable domain (missing parts from reference TRBV29-1 and TRBJ1-2): SAVISQKPSRDICQRGTSLTIQCQVDSQVTMMFWYRQQPGQSLTLIATANQGSEATYESGFVIDKFPISRPNLTFSTLTVSNMSPEDSSIYLCSVGTGTNYGYTFGSGTRLTVV.

The chain has TRBV19 and TRBJ1-3; the match to TRBD1 covers 7 bases. The CDR3 runs 16 residues. CDR1 and CDR2 from the germline V gene are LNHDA and SQIVND (reference sequence). The V segment lost 5 bases and the J segment 0 bases; nucleotides outside the gene matches: 7. The DNA of the CDR3 is TGTGCCAGTAGTGGGACAGCCACTATCTCTGGAAACACCATATATTTT. The encoded protein is CASSGTATISGNTIYF.

The chain uses TRBV5-1 and TRBJ2-7; 9 bases line up with TRBD2. Germline values: CDR1 SGHRS, CDR2 YFSETQ. With 4 bases clipped from V and 2 bases from J, the junction kept 10 bases outside the gene matches. The CDR3 loop spans 16 amino acids. For the CDR3, the DNA is TGCGCCAGCAGCACCTACGTAGCGGGAGCCACCTACGAGCAGTACTTC. This encodes CASSTYVAGATYEQYF.

V usage is TRBV12-5 and J usage is TRBJ2-1; D uncertain. The germline V and J ends were trimmed by 3 bases and 0 bases, with 9 bases remaining between them. The CDR3 totals 15 residues. Germline V gene data show CDR1 as LGHNT and CDR2 as FRNRAP. DNA for the CDR3: TGTGCTAGTGGTTTAGACTGGAGCTCCTACAATGAGCAGTTCTTC. It translates to CASGLDWSSYNEQFF.

The chain carries TRBV19 and TRBJ1-1; maybe TRBD1 (6 bases). V lost 9 bases and J lost 2, with 13 bases in between. CDR3 size: 13 residues. Germline loops: CDR1 LNHDA, CDR2 SQIVND (reference sequence). In DNA, the CDR3 is TGTGCCAGCCGACAACAGGGTAACACTGAAGCTTTCTTT. It yields the protein CASRQQGNTEAFF.

The chain combines TRBV27 with TRBJ2-2, with TRBD2 as a possible D gene (6 bases). Trimming took 5 bases from V and 0 from J, leaving 10 bases between them. The germline gives CDR1 MNHEY, CDR2 SMNVEV (reference sequence). CDR3 size: 15 residues. The CDR3 sequence is CASSSAGPNTGELFF. The CDR3, as DNA: TGTGCCAGCAGTAGCGCGGGGCCGAACACCGGGGAGCTGTTTTTT.

The chain is built from TRBV7-2 and TRBJ2-1, with D perhaps matching TRBD1 (5 bases). The CDR3 spans 13 residues. Germline lookup yields CDR1 SGHTA and CDR2 FQGNSA. V dropped 1 base and J dropped 12 bases, with 13 bases sitting between them. This CDR3 reads CASSLEGAVVQFF. The CDR3 coding sequence is TGTGCCAGCAGCTTAGAAGGGGCGGTGGTGCAGTTCTTC.

The chain links TRBV2 to TRBJ2-5, with 10 nucleotides matching TRBD1. After removal of 6 bases from V and 5 bases from J, the junction contained 12 bases not matched to a gene. The CDR3 runs 16 residues. The germline CDR1 and CDR2 sequences are SNHLY and FYNNEI. The CDR3 coding sequence is TGTGCCAGCAGGGTGACAGGGGGCCGCATCGGGGAGACCCAGTACTTC. Protein product: CASRVTGGRIGETQYF.

The V and J genes are TRBV7-2 and TRBJ2-5; 12 bases are shared with TRBD2. J gave up 5 bases and V 5 bases, and 9 bases lay outside the gene matches. The CDR3 extends over 16 amino acids. CDR1 and CDR2 (germline): SGHTA, FQGNSA. The CDR3 sequence: CASSPSGLAGFETQYF. For the CDR3, the DNA is TGTGCCAGCAGCCCGAGCGGACTAGCGGGATTTGAGACCCAGTACTTC.

This clone was counted a few times. The chain joins TRBV9 to TRBJ1-2; 8 positions agree with TRBD1. With V trimmed by 0 bases and J by 7 bases, 2 bases remained unmatched. The CDR3 is 13 residues long. Germline V gene lookup returns CDR1 SGDLS and CDR2 YYNGEE. In nucleotides, the CDR3 is TGTGCCAGCAGCGTAGAAGGGACAGGTGGCTACACCTTC. Protein: CASSVEGTGGYTF.

This chain uses TRBV7-9 with TRBJ2-3, with a weak D call TRBD1 (6 bases). The CDR3 runs to 14 residues. With 6 bases removed from V and 2 bases from J, the gap between germline ends came to 12 bases. Germline assignment: CDR1 SEHNR and CDR2 FQNEAQ (reference sequence). CDR3 DNA: TGTGCCAGCAGAAACGACAGGTACACAGATACGCAGTATTTT. It yields the protein CASRNDRYTDTQYF.

This clone has only one observation. For the CDR3, the DNA is TGTGCCAGCAGACGGGACATCCTAGGGCCCGAGCAGTACTTC. It specifies CASRRDILGPEQYF. J is TRBJ2-7 and V is TRBV27, with D possibly being TRBD1 (6 bases). The V gene lost 6 bases and the J gene lost 6 bases, with 18 bases spanning the gap. The germline gives CDR1 MNHEY, CDR2 SMNVEV (reference sequence). The CDR3 is made up of 14 amino acids.

The CDR3 DNA is TGTGCCAGCAGCTTAGGTCTAGCAGCAGATACGCAGTATTTT. Translation gives CASSLGLAADTQYF. The V call is TRBV7-3, the J call TRBJ2-3; D perhaps matches TRBD2 (5 bases). From germline, CDR1 is SGHTA and CDR2 FQGTGA. The ends were cut back, 2 bases at V and 4 bases at J, with 10 bases in the middle. The CDR3 extends over 14 amino acids.

The chain links TRBV6-1 to TRBJ2-2; 13 nucleotides align to TRBD2. Trimming cost V 4 bases and J 4 bases; bases outside gene matches: 9. The V gene's germline CDR1 is MNHNS and CDR2 SASEGT. The CDR3 totals 18 residues. This CDR3 is CASSGTSGRVVSTGELFF. The DNA of the CDR3 is TGTGCCAGCAGTGGGACTAGCGGGAGAGTCGTAAGCACCGGGGAGCTGTTTTTT.

The rearrangement uses TRBV30 and TRBJ1-1; D is undetermined. This CDR3 spans 13 amino acids. Per germline, CDR1 GTSNPN and CDR2 SVGIG (reference sequence). V was cut by 1 base and J by 5 bases, with 11 bases left in between. CDR3 nucleotide sequence: TGTGCCTGGAGTGCCGGCGGTAGGACTGAAGCTTTCTTT. Translated, it gives CAWSAGGRTEAFF.

The V gene is TRBV15, the J gene TRBJ2-1; D gene unclear. The germline CDR1 and CDR2 sequences are LNHNV and YYDKDF (reference sequence). The V end lost 5 bases, the J end lost 5 bases, and 19 bases lay between the germline ends. The CDR3 spans 16 residues. DNA of the CDR3: TGTGCCACCAGCCTACCGAAAGGCGGTTGGGACAATGAGCAGTTCTTC. Translating it yields CATSLPKGGWDNEQFF.

The chain is built from TRBV5-4 and TRBJ1-2; D may be TRBD1 (5 bases). Germline V CDR1 and CDR2: SGHNT, YYREEE (reference sequence). The CDR3 extends over 12 amino acids. V lost 4 bases and J 4 bases, leaving 8 bases between the germline ends. This chain's CDR3 is CASSPTGYGYTF. CDR3 sequence (DNA): TGTGCCAGCAGCCCCACAGGCTATGGCTACACCTTC.